This T cell receptor (beta chain) was found in a study of cytomegalovirus exposure and HLA in healthy donors. The PCR had 60 Vbeta and 13 Jbeta primers. Repertoires were generated with immunoSEQ multiplex PCR, while TCRdb's copy carries only in-frame clones and drops some. Of tens of thousands of clones listed, around 76% are singletons. This CDR3 region has 14 residues. Germline assignment: CDR1 MDHEN and CDR2 SYDVKM. V lost 6 bases to trimming and J lost 2 bases, with 13 bases between them. Worth noting for this clone: Its antigen is as yet unknown.

Study-wide findings and caveats: In a later analysis, about 17,000 TCR beta sequences were associated with HLA alleles at 0.05 false discovery rate.

Sequencing was done on a sample of PBMCs. The source of this sequence is a man aged 45-65 years in good health and CMV-seronegative. The rearrangement joins TRBV28 to TRBJ1-2; D is ambiguous. For the CDR3, the DNA is TGTGCCAGCAGACTACGACCGCTGAACTATGGCTACACCTTC. Translated, it gives CASRLRPLNYGYTF.